This record looks at one TCR beta chain sequence and its context. The antigen remains undetermined. The V gene end was trimmed by 1 base and the J gene end by 5 bases; junction bases not matched to a gene: 1. The V gene's germline CDR1 is SEHNR and CDR2 FQNEAQ (reference sequence). The CDR3 covers 15 residues. The run of the v3.0 immunoSEQ assay was at survey level. Researchers set sequencing to target roughly 35,000-50,000 T-cell genomes per sample. The protocol was immunoSEQ multiplex PCR, while the TCRdb copy is restricted to in-frame clones and leaves out a portion. The table has 20,000 to 25,000 clones, about four fifths seen once. This sample was taken from a study of long-term antiretroviral therapy in people with HIV. Study-level points and caveats: The blood, collected between the mid-2000s and the late 2010s, was possibly taken under older ART regimens.

Sequenced here: unsorted PBMCs, sampled 1.5 years after starting antiretroviral therapy. This chain connects TRBV7-9 to TRBJ2-1; TRBD1 agrees at 11 bases. The origin of this receptor is a man aged 30 to 39 with HIV. In DNA, the CDR3 is TGTGCCAGCAGCTTAGTGGGACAGGGGGACAATGAGCAGTTCTTC. It yields the protein CASSLVGQGDNEQFF.